The sequence of this TCR beta chain was determined in a study of cytomegalovirus exposure and HLA in healthy donors. Study details: The Caucasian-associated ancestry cluster contained 81% of the 300 to 450 genotyped donors. Study-wide results and limits: For most TCR sequences rarity was the rule, although some public TCRs occurred in many donors.

The CDR3 is 16 residues long. CDR1 and CDR2 (germline): LNHNV, YYDKDF (reference sequence). The trim removed 1 base at V and 0 bases at J, leaving 2 bases unmatched. PCR was performed using 60 Vbeta and 13 Jbeta primers. Assay: immunoSEQ multiplex PCR; the TCRdb copy retains only in-frame clones and omits some. The data hold 150,000 to 200,000 clones, with almost 80% observed a single time. Remarks on this clone: Its antigen is currently unknown.

This sequence originates from a male donor in good health and CMV-seronegative. Sequences were obtained from PBMCs. The rearrangement joins TRBV15 to TRBJ2-4; 8 nucleotides align to TRBD1. The CDR3 sequence is CATSRGQGIAKNIQYF. CDR3 sequence (DNA): TGTGCCACCAGCAGAGGACAGGGGATAGCCAAAAACATTCAGTACTTC. Filled out from reference TRBV15 and TRBJ2-4, the complete variable domain reads DAMVIQNPRYQVTQFGKPVTLSCSQTLNHNVMYWYQQKSSQAPKLLFHYYDKDFNNEADTPDNFQSRRPNTSFCFLDIRSPGLGDTAMYLCATSRGQGIAKNIQYFGAGTRLSVL.